The 21 T cell receptor beta chains presented below share a single source sample, sequenced in a study of vaccination effects on CD4 cells after COVID-19. Expansion of antigen-specific CD4+ T cells with viral peptide pools was carried out by the ViraFEST assay before sequencing. Culture lasted about nine days before CD4+ T cell isolation. The participants, recipients of two vaccine doses, got either BNT162b2 or mRNA-1273. Sequencing used immunoSEQ multiplex PCR; TCRdb keeps in-frame clones, though not all of them. The data contain under 85,000 clones, roughly 80% of them singletons. No antigen has been identified for these receptors. The sequences come from CD4+ T cells from PBMCs cultured with HCoV-OC43 spike peptides, collected after COVID-19 vaccination. Documented subset: HCoV-OC43 spike overlapping peptide pool stimulation. The receptors originated from a human donor who received a COVID-19 vaccine.

Comment on this clone: Other DNA sequences in this specimen translate into the identical CDR3. The chain carries TRBV6-2 or TRBV6-3 and TRBJ2-3; 9 bases map to TRBD1. From germline, CDR1 is MNHEY and CDR2 SVGEGT. This CDR3 region has 14 residues. J lost 3 bases, V lost 6 bases, and 4 bases had no gene match. The CDR3 protein is CASSRQGGTDTQYF. The CDR3 bases are TGTGCCAGCAGCCGACAGGGGGGAACAGATACGCAGTATTTT.

The rearrangement links TRBV19 to TRBJ1-2, with 7 bases matching TRBD1. Germline V gene lookup returns CDR1 LNHDA and CDR2 SQIVND (reference sequence). V shed 6 bases and J 7 bases; nucleotides not matched to a gene: 8. This CDR3 has 13 residues. The CDR3 is CASSRGGSSGYTF. The CDR3, as DNA: TGTGCCAGTAGCCGAGGGGGCTCGAGTGGCTACACCTTC.

The chain joins TRBV7-9 to TRBJ2-1; 9 bases agree with TRBD1. The V gene end was trimmed by 5 bases and the J gene end by 8 bases; junction bases not matched to a gene: 7. The germline gives CDR1 SEHNR, CDR2 FQNEAQ (reference sequence). The length of the CDR3 is 14 residues. The CDR3 coding sequence is TGTGCCAGCAGCCTACAGGGGGCAGTGGATGAGCAGTTCTTC. As protein: CASSLQGAVDEQFF.

The chain links TRBV15 to TRBJ1-2, with D possibly TRBD1 on 5 matching bases. The length of the CDR3 is 15 residues. Germline V gene sequence: CDR1 LNHNV, CDR2 YYDKDF (reference sequence). The V gene lost 2 bases and the J gene lost 8 bases, with 18 bases spanning the gap. CDR3 coding DNA: TGTGCCACCAGCAGACCTGCGGGTAGGGGTGGCGGCTACACCTTC. The encoded protein is CATSRPAGRGGGYTF.

J is TRBJ2-2 and V is TRBV29-1; 7 nucleotides line up with TRBD1. The CDR3 length is 14 residues. Trimming cost V 4 bases and J 2 bases; bases outside gene matches: 4. Looked up from germline, CDR1 is SQVTM and CDR2 is ANQGSEA. The DNA of the CDR3 is TGCAGCGTTGTAACAGGGGTTAACACCGGGGAGCTGTTTTTT. Protein sequence: CSVVTGVNTGELFF.

The V gene is TRBV6-6, the J gene TRBJ2-1, with 8 bases identical to TRBD1. J was trimmed by 8 bases and V by 10 bases; bases with no gene match: 10. CDR1 is MNHNY and CDR2 is SVGAGI in the germline V gene (reference sequence). This CDR3 region has 13 residues. This chain's CDR3 is CATIQGASDEQFF. Written as DNA, the CDR3 is TGTGCCACCATCCAGGGGGCATCGGATGAGCAGTTCTTC.

V and J are TRBV6-6 and TRBJ2-3, with D maybe TRBD2 (5 bases). This CDR3 spans 14 amino acids. Germline CDR1 reads MNHNY; CDR2 reads SVGAGI (reference sequence). V lost 4 bases to trimming and J lost 0 bases, with 8 bases between them. CDR3 nucleotides: TGTGCCAGCAGTTCGGGGTCTAGCACAGATACGCAGTATTTT. Protein product: CASSSGSSTDTQYF.

The chain combines TRBV7-9 with TRBJ2-2; 7 bases map to TRBD2. This CDR3 region has 12 residues. V trimming: 8 bases; J trimming: 7 bases; junction bases outside the gene matches: 4. The V gene's germline CDR1 is SEHNR and CDR2 FQNEAQ (reference sequence). The CDR3: CASATGGGELFF. CDR3 in DNA: TGTGCCAGCGCTACGGGAGGCGGGGAGCTGTTTTTT. Supplemented by reference TRBV7-9 and TRBJ2-2, the full variable domain reads DTGVSQNPRHKITKRGQNVTFRCDPISEHNRLYWYRQTLGQGPEFLTYFQNEAQLEKSRLLSDRFSAERPKGSFSTLEIQRTEQGDSAMYLCASATGGGELFFGEGSRLTVL.

The chain couples TRBV5-1 to TRBJ1-2, with 7 positions matching TRBD1. Trimming cost V 4 bases and J 0 bases; bases outside gene matches: 9. CDR3 length equals 16 residues. Germline CDR1 is SGHRS and CDR2 is YFSETQ. CDR3 nucleotide sequence: TGCGCCAGCAGCGCCACAATAACAGGGGCTAACTATGGCTACACCTTC. Protein sequence: CASSATITGANYGYTF.

In this sample, this clone turned up a few times. The chain recombines TRBV5-1 with TRBJ2-7; the match to TRBD1 covers 9 bases. The CDR3 sequence is 13 residues long. J was trimmed by 5 bases and V by 4 bases; bases with no gene match: 4. CDR1 and CDR2 (germline): SGHRS, YFSETQ. The CDR3 region has the DNA TGCGCCAGCAGCAAGGGACAGGGTGACGAGCAGTACGTC. Translating it yields CASSKGQGDEQYV.

This clone was seen only once. The CDR3 reads CASSTVVGPQHF. CDR3 nucleotide sequence: TGTGCCAGCTCAACGGTTGTAGGGCCCCAGCATTTT. V and J are TRBV18 and TRBJ1-5; unclear D gene. Trimming removed 5 bases from V and 9 bases from J, with 11 bases in between. The length of the CDR3 is 12 residues. The germline V gene encodes CDR1 KGHSH and CDR2 LQKENI. The entire variable domain, with the rest obtained from reference TRBV18 and TRBJ1-5, is as follows: NAGVMQNPRHLVRRRGQEARLRCSPMKGHSHVYWYRQLPEEGLKFMVYLQKENIIDESGMPKERFSAEFPKEGPSILRIQQVVRGDSAAYFCASSTVVGPQHFGDGTRLSIL.

This chain connects TRBV6-5 to TRBJ1-1, with D tentatively TRBD1 (6 bases). Germline-derived CDR1 and CDR2 are MNHEY and SVGAGI. The germline V and J ends were trimmed by 0 bases and 0 bases, with 11 bases remaining between them. This CDR3 has 16 amino acids. This chain's CDR3 is CASSYSWGRMNTEAFF. CDR3 coding DNA: TGTGCCAGCAGTTACTCTTGGGGGCGGATGAACACTGAAGCTTTCTTT.

This chain joins TRBV7-3 and TRBJ2-3; D is uncertain. This CDR3 has 14 amino acids. The germline CDR1 and CDR2 sequences are SGHTA and FQGTGA. Trimming cost V 4 bases and J 3 bases, with 11 bases left between them. Written as DNA, the CDR3 is TGTGCCAGCAGCTCTCAGCCTTTTACAGATACGCAGTATTTT. This sequence encodes CASSSQPFTDTQYF.

The gene calls are TRBV7-3 and TRBJ2-2; D unresolved. V was trimmed by 5 bases and J by 0 bases, leaving 13 bases between them. The CDR3 loop spans 16 amino acids. Looked up from germline, CDR1 is SGHTA and CDR2 is FQGTGA. The CDR3 region is CASSPRGPSNTGELFF. CDR3 bases: TGTGCCAGCAGCCCCCGTGGACCCTCGAACACCGGGGAGCTGTTTTTT.

The V and J genes are TRBV15 and TRBJ1-5, with D unclear. Germline CDR1 and CDR2: LNHNV and YYDKDF (reference sequence). With 0 bases removed from V and 3 bases from J, the gap between germline ends came to 0 bases. The CDR3 is 12 residues long. CDR3 DNA sequence: TGTGCCACCAGCAGAGACAATCAGCCCCAGCATTTT. The encoded protein is CATSRDNQPQHF.

V and J are TRBV19 and TRBJ2-1; D may be TRBD2 (6 bases). CDR3 length: 16 amino acids. Looked up from germline, CDR1 is LNHDA and CDR2 is SQIVND (reference sequence). Trimming took off 1 base at V and 4 bases at J, with 14 bases between the two ends. The CDR3, as DNA: TGTGCCAGTAGTATAGGAGCTAGCGCGGGGTACAATGAGCAGTTCTTC. It encodes CASSIGASAGYNEQFF.

This clone was seen a few times. The chain employs TRBV2 and TRBJ1-5; no firm D call. The V gene's germline CDR1 is SNHLY and CDR2 FYNNEI. V shed 7 bases and J shed 7 bases, with 17 bases lying between them. CDR3 length: 14 residues. DNA of the CDR3: TGTGCCAGCATGTCCCTCCTCGAGGGACAGCCCCAGCATTTT. As protein: CASMSLLEGQPQHF.

V gene TRBV19 combines with J gene TRBJ2-6, with D possibly matching TRBD1 (6 bases). The ends were cut back, 8 bases at V and 0 bases at J, with 11 bases in the middle. CDR1 is LNHDA and CDR2 is SQIVND in the germline V gene (reference sequence). The CDR3 is 15 residues long. The CDR3 bases are TGTGCCAGTCAGGGACACAGCTCTGGGGCCAACGTCCTGACTTTC. Translation gives CASQGHSSGANVLTF.

The V and J genes are TRBV7-9 and TRBJ2-2, with no clear D. Germline lookup yields CDR1 SEHNR and CDR2 FQNEAQ (reference sequence). V lost 3 bases and J 1 base, leaving 6 bases between the germline ends. The CDR3 sequence is 14 residues long. CDR3 protein: CASSFLQNTGELFF. CDR3 in DNA: TGTGCCAGCAGCTTCCTCCAGAACACCGGGGAGCTGTTTTTT.

The rearrangement links TRBV29-1 to TRBJ2-6; D perhaps matches TRBD1 (7 bases). Germline CDR1 SQVTM, CDR2 ANQGSEA. The CDR3 totals 14 residues. Trimming removed 7 bases at V and 3 bases at J, with 13 bases between. This chain's CDR3 is CSAGGQYGANVLTF. The CDR3 nucleotides read TGCAGCGCCGGGGGACAGTATGGGGCCAACGTCCTGACTTTC.

This sequence joins TRBV6-5 and TRBJ1-5; 7 bases line up with TRBD1. CDR3 size: 13 residues. Looked up from germline, CDR1 is MNHEY and CDR2 is SVGAGI. V was pared by 9 bases and J by 6 bases, with 8 bases of the junction left unmatched. CDR3 region: CASRGPGGQPQHF. CDR3 sequence (DNA): TGTGCCAGTAGAGGACCAGGGGGTCAGCCCCAGCATTTT.